This TCR beta chain derives from a study of blood T cell repertoires in COVID-19. Looking at the study overall: Researchers got acute and convalescent COVID-19 samples from the United States, Italy and Spain. PBMCs, B-cell-depleted T cells, or T cells provided the cDNA or gDNA that made up the material.

Per germline, CDR1 SEHNR and CDR2 FQNEAQ (reference sequence). The CDR3 runs to 16 residues. Trimming removed 5 bases from V and 3 bases from J; junction bases left unmatched: 9. In the authors' workflow: It was from reference gene primer amplification that nucleated cell counts were estimated. Some clones are missing from TCRdb's copy, which holds only in-frame ones; the method was immunoSEQ multiplex PCR. Clonal size and the V and J genes are those of that table, whereas D and trimming came from the DNA. The sample has approximately 120,000 clones, about 77% seen once. The V and J genes are TRBV7-9 and TRBJ1-4; TRBD1 matches at 7 bases. The source is a man older than 75 with acute or convalescent COVID-19. Sequenced: peripheral blood. CDR3 DNA: TGTGCCAGCAGCCCCCGGACAGGCCAAGCTAATGAAAAACTGTTTTTT. It is translated as CASSPRTGQANEKLFF.